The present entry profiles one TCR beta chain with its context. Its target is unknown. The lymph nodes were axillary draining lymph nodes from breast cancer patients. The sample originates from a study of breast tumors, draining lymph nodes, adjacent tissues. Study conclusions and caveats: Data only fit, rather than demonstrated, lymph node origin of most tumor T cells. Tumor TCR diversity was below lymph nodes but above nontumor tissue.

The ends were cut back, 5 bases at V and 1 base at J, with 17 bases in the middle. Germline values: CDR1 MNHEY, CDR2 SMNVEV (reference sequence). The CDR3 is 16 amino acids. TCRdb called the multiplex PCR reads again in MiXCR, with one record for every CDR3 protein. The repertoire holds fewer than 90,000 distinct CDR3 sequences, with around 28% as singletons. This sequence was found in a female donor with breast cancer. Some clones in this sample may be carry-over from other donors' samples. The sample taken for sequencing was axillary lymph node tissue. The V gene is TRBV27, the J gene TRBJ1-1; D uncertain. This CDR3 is CASSPMYWDGNTEAFF. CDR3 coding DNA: TGTGCCAGCAGTCCCATGTACTGGGATGGGAACACTGAAGCTTTCTTT.